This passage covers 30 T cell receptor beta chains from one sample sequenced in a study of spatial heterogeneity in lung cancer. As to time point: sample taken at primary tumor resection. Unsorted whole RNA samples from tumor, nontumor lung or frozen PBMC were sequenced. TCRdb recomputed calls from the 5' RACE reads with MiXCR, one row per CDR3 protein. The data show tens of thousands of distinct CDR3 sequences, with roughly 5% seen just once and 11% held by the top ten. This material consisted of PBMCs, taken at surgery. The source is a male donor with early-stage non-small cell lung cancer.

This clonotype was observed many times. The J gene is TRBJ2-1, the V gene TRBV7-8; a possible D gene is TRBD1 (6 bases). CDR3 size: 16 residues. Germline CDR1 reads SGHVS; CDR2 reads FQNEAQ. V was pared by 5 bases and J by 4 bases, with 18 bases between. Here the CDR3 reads CASSPWGLRSYNEQFF. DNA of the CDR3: TGTGCCAGCAGCCCCTGGGGGCTTCGATCTTACAATGAGCAGTTCTTC.

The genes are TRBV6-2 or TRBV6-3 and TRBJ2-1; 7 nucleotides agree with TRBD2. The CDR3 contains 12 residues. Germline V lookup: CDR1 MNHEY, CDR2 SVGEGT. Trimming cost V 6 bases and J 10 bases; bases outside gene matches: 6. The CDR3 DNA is TGTGCCAGCAGCCTAGCGGCATACGAGCAGTTCTTC. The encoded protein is CASSLAAYEQFF.

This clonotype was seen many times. As DNA, the CDR3 is TGTGCCAGCAGCTTAATCTCCGGACCTTATGGCTACACCTTC. Its translation is CASSLISGPYGYTF. The rearrangement uses TRBV11-2 and TRBJ1-2; D not certain. Germline V gene data show CDR1 as SGHAT and CDR2 as FQNNGV. CDR3 length: 14 residues. V was clipped by 2 bases and J by 5 bases, with 12 bases between them. Full variable domain (remainder filled in from reference TRBV11-2 and TRBJ1-2): EAGVAQSPRYKIIEKRQSVAFWCNPISGHATLYWYQQILGQGPKLLIQFQNNGVVDDSQLPKDRFSAERLKGVDSTLKIQPAKLEDSAVYLCASSLISGPYGYTFGSGTRLTVV.

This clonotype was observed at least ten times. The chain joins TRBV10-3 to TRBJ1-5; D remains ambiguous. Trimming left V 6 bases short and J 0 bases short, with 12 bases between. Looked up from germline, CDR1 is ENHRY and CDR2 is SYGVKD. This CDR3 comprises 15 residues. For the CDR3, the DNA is TGTGCCATCAGACCAGACGGAAGTAGCAATCAGCCCCAGCATTTT. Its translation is CAIRPDGSSNQPQHF.

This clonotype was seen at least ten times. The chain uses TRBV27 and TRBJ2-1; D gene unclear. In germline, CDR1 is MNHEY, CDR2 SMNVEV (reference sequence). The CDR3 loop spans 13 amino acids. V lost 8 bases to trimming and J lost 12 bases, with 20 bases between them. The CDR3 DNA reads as TGTGCCAGCGCTTGGTCTTCCTCCCAGAGGCAGTTCTTC. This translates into CASAWSSSQRQFF.

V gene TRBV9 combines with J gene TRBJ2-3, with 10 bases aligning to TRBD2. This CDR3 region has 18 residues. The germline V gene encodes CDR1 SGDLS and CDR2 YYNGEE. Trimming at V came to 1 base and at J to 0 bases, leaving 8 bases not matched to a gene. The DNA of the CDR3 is TGTGCCAGCAGCGTATCCTCCGGGACTAGCGTTAGCACAGATACGCAGTATTTT. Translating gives CASSVSSGTSVSTDTQYF.

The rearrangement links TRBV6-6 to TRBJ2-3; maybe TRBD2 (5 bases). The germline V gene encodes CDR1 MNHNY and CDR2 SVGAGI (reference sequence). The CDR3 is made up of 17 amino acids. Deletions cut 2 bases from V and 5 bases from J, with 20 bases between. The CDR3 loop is CASSYTLAGGAIDTQYF. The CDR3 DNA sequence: TGTGCCAGCAGTTACACCCTAGCCGGAGGTGCCATAGATACGCAGTATTTT.

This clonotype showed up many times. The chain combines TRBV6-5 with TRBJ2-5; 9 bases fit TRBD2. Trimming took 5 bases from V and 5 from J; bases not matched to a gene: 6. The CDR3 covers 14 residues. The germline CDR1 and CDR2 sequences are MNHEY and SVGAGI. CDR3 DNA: TGTGCCAGCAGTCCCGATAGCGGGGGCGAGACCCAGTACTTC. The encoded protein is CASSPDSGGETQYF.

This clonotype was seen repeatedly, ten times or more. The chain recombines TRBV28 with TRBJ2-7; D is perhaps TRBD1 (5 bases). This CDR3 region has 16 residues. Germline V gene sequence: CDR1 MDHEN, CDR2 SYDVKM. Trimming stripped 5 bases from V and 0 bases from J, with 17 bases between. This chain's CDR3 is CASSPDPNRSSYEQYF. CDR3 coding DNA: TGTGCCAGCAGTCCGGACCCCAACAGGAGCTCCTACGAGCAGTACTTC.

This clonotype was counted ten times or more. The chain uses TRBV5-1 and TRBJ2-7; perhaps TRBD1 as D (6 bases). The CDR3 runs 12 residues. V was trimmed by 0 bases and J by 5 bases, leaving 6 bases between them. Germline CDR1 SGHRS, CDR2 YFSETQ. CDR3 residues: CASSLAGDEQYF. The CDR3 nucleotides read TGCGCCAGCAGCTTGGCAGGGGACGAGCAGTACTTC.

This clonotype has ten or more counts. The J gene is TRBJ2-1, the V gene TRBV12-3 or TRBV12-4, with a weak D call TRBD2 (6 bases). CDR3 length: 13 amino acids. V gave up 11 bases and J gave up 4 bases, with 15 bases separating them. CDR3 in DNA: TGTGCCGCCGGAGGGCCCCCTTACAATGAGCAGTTCTTC. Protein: CAAGGPPYNEQFF.

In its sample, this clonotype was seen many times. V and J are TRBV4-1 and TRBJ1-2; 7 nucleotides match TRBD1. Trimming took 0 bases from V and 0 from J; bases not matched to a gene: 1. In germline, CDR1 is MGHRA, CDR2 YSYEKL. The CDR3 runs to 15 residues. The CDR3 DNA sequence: TGCGCCAGCAGCCAAGAACAGGGGACTAACTATGGCTACACCTTC. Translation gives CASSQEQGTNYGYTF.

The CDR3 protein is CASRVGGHNEQFF. The CDR3 DNA reads as TGTGCCAGTAGAGTGGGCGGCCACAATGAGCAGTTCTTC. The chain employs TRBV19 and TRBJ2-1; D gene ambiguous. This CDR3 spans 13 amino acids. Trimming stripped 6 bases from V and 5 bases from J, with 11 bases between. Germline CDR1 reads LNHDA; CDR2 reads SQIVND (reference sequence).

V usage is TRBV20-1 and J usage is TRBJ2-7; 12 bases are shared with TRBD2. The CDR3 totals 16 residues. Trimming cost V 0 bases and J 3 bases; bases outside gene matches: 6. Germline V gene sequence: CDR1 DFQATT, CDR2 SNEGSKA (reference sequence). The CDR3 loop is CSARDLPLAGGYEQYF. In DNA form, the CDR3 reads TGCAGTGCTAGAGATTTGCCACTAGCGGGAGGCTACGAGCAGTACTTC.

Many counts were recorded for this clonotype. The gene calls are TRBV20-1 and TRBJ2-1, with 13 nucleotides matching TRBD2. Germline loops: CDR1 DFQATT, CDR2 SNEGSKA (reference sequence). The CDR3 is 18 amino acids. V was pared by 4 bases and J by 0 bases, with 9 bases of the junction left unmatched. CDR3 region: CSATLLAGGPSSYNEQFF. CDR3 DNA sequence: TGCAGTGCTACCCTACTAGCGGGAGGGCCCAGCTCCTACAATGAGCAGTTCTTC.

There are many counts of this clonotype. The CDR3 coding sequence is TGTGCCAGCAGCCAACCTAAGCTAGGCGGGATGGCAGATACGCAGTATTTT. This sequence encodes CASSQPKLGGMADTQYF. The chain couples TRBV3-1 to TRBJ2-3; tentatively, D is TRBD2 (6 bases). Germline assignment: CDR1 LGHDT and CDR2 YNNKEL (reference sequence). The CDR3 sequence is 17 residues long. V lost 2 bases and J lost 4, with 19 bases in between.

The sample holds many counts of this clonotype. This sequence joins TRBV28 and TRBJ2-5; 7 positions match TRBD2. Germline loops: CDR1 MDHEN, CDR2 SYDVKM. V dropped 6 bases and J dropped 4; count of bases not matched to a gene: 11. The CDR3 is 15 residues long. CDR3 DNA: TGTGCCAGCAGCATTACTAGCGAAAGGGGAGAGACCCAGTACTTC. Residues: CASSITSERGETQYF.

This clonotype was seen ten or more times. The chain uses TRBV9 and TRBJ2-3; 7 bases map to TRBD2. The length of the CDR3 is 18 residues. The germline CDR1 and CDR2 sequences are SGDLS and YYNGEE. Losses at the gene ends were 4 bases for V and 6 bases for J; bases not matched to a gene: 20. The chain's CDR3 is CASSSSTGTTVWVDTQYF. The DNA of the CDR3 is TGTGCCAGCAGCTCCTCAACCGGGACTACCGTCTGGGTGGATACGCAGTATTTT.

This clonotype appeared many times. The CDR3 bases are TGTGCCAGCAGTCCAGGGGGGACAGGGAAGTACGAGCAGTACTTC. This encodes CASSPGGTGKYEQYF. The chain couples TRBV6-2 or TRBV6-3 to TRBJ2-7; 9 bases fit TRBD1. Trimming removed 5 bases from V and 4 bases from J; junction bases left unmatched: 9. Germline V gene data show CDR1 as MNHEY and CDR2 as SVGEGT. The CDR3 spans 15 residues.

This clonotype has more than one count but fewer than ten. The CDR3 DNA is TGTGCCACCAGTTCGGGTACTAGCGGGGCCAGCTCCTACAATGAGCAGTTCTTC. Encoded protein: CATSSGTSGASSYNEQFF. This chain joins TRBV24-1 and TRBJ2-1, with 10 bases identical to TRBD2. Germline CDR1 is KGHDR and CDR2 is SFDVKD. The trim removed 6 bases at V and 0 bases at J, leaving 10 bases unmatched. The CDR3 loop spans 18 amino acids.

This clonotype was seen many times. CDR3 coding DNA: TGCAGTGCTAGGGGCAGGGTGAATTCACCCCTCCACTTT. As protein: CSARGRVNSPLHF. This chain connects TRBV20-1 to TRBJ1-6, with D perhaps TRBD1 (5 bases). Trimming pared 3 bases from V and 7 bases from J, leaving 10 bases between. Germline V lookup: CDR1 DFQATT, CDR2 SNEGSKA (reference sequence). This CDR3 is built from 13 residues.

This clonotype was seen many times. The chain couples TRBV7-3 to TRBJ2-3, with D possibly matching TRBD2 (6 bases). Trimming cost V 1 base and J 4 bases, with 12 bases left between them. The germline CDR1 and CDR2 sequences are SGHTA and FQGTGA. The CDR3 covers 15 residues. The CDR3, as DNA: TGTGCCAGCAGCTTAATCGGCGGGATGGCAGATACGCAGTATTTT. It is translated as CASSLIGGMADTQYF.

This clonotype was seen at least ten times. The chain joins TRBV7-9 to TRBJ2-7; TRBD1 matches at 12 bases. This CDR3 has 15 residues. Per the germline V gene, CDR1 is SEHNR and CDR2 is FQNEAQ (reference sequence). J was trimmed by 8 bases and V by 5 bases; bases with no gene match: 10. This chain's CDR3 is CASSRGTGGPSKQYF. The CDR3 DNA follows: TGTGCCAGCAGCCGAGGGACAGGGGGCCCTAGTAAGCAGTACTTC.

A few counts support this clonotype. The CDR3 region has the DNA TGTGCCAGCAAGCGAGGGCCTACTAGCACAGATACGCAGTATTTT. Translating it yields CASKRGPTSTDTQYF. This chain connects TRBV6-5 to TRBJ2-3, with TRBD2 as a possible D gene (5 bases). Germline assignment: CDR1 MNHEY and CDR2 SVGAGI. V was shortened by 7 bases and J by 0 bases, with 14 bases between the two germline ends. This CDR3 comprises 15 residues.

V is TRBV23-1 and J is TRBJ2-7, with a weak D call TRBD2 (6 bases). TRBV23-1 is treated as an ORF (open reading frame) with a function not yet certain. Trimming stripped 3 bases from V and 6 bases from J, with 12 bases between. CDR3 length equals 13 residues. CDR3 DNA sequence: TGCGCCAGCAGTCACTGGGGGGAGAGCGAGCAGTACTTC. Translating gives CASSHWGESEQYF.

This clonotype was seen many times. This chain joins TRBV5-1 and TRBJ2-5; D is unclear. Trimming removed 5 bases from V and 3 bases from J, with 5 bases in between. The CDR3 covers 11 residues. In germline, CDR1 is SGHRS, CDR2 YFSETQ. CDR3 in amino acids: CASRSEETQYF. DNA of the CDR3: TGCGCCAGCAGGTCGGAAGAGACCCAGTACTTC.

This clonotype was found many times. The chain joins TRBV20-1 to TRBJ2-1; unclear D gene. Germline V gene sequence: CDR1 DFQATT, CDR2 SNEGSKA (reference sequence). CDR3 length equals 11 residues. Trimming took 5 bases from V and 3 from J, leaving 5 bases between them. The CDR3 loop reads CSAHLYNEQFF. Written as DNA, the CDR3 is TGCAGTGCTCACCTCTACAATGAGCAGTTCTTC.

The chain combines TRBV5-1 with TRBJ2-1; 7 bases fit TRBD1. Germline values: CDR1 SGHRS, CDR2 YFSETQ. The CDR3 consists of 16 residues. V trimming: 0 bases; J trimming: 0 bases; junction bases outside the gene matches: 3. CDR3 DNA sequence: TGCGCCAGCAGCTTGGGGGGGACAGCCTCCTACAATGAGCAGTTCTTC. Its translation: CASSLGGTASYNEQFF.

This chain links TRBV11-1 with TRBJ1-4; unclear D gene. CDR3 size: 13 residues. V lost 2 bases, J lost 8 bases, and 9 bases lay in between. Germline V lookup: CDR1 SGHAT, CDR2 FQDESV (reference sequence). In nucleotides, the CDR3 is TGTGCCAGCAGCTTACACGGTGGGGAAAAACTGTTTTTT. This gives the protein CASSLHGGEKLFF.

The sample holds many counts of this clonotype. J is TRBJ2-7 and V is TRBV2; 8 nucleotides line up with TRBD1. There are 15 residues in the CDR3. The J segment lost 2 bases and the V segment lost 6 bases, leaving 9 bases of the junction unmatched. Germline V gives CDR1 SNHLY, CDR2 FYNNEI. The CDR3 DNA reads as TGTGCCAGCAGAAAGCCCGGACAGGGTACCTACGAGCAGTACTTC. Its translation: CASRKPGQGTYEQYF.